The clone carrying this T cell receptor (beta chain) was seen just once. Its matching antigen is unknown. Germline V lookup: CDR1 SGHRS, CDR2 YFSETQ. Trimming removed 4 bases from V and 6 bases from J, with 15 bases in between. The CDR3 is made up of 14 amino acids. This sample is part of a study of CD8+ T cells in alopecia areata. cDNA serving as the sequencing template came from extracted, reverse transcribed RNA. TCRdb's table, derived via immunoSEQ multiplex PCR, lists solely in-frame clones and lacks some. The sample holds under 250,000 clones; around 62% are singletons and the top ten take more than 0.4%. Study results and limitations: Clonality exceeded that of normal scalp in lesional scalp, most notably in alopecia totalis/universalis. Relative to mice, TCR sharing across patients was less clear, a difference possibly HLA-related.

The TCR comes from a human donor with alopecia areata. Sequenced here: CD4+ T cells sorted from blood, sampled at week 0. V usage is TRBV5-1 and J usage is TRBJ2-3, with D possibly being TRBD1 (6 bases). The CDR3 here is CASSPTGREDTQYF. The DNA of the CDR3 is TGCGCCAGCAGCCCGACAGGCCGTGAGGATACGCAGTATTTT.